The clone carrying this T cell receptor beta chain was seen at least ten times. The sample is drawn from a study of T-cell reconstitution after alpha-beta-depleted transplantation in children. Library preparation (for TCRbeta) was performed with unique molecular identifiers. From the PCR reads, TCRdb called clonotypes with MiXCR, one entry per CDR3 protein. The sample holds roughly 190,000 distinct CDR3 sequences; roughly 15% are singletons and the top ten take roughly 13%. The CDR3 runs 15 residues. Germline V gene sequence: CDR1 DFQATT, CDR2 SNEGSKA (reference sequence). With V trimmed by 0 bases and J by 1 base, 2 bases remained unmatched.

This receptor was taken from a human donor who donated a stem cell graft to a child with acute lymphoblastic leukemia. The chain combines TRBV20-1 with TRBJ2-3; 9 positions agree with TRBD2. The sequencing here drew on PBMCs from the stem cell graft donor, taken from the stem cell graft. CDR3 region: CSARDRTSGTDTQYF. CDR3 DNA sequence: TGCAGTGCTAGAGATAGGACTAGCGGCACAGATACGCAGTATTTT.